These T cell receptor beta chains were read from a single sample in a study of T cell clonotyping in hematopoietic cell transplantation. Sequencing was performed with immunoSEQ multiplex PCR; in TCRdb, only in-frame clones are kept and a portion is missing. The sample includes around 45,000 clones, 80% to 85% of them seen just once. The input for sequencing was peripheral blood mononuclear cells, taken before stem cell transplant. The receptors shown here come from a man in his 60s with myelodysplastic syndrome. Some clones in this sample may be carry-over from other donors' samples. Both conserved end residues are part of each CDR3. The order of the fields is J gene, clone size, V gene, D gene, CDR3 DNA, CDR3 protein. D genes are given only for firm matches. A clone size is listed for some rows: how often the clone was seen (once, few, many), or a class if it is expanded.

TRBJ2-2	.	TRBV11-2	.	TGTGCCAGCAGCTTAGAGGCCCCCCGGAGGCGGGGGCCAGTGTGGGAGCTGTTTTTT	CASSLEAPRRRGPVWELFF
TRBJ1-2	once	TRBV19	.	TGTGCCAGTAGTATAGTGGGGCAGGGCTATGGCTACACCTTC	CASSIVGQGYGYTF
TRBJ2-3	.	TRBV5-4	TRBD2	TGTGCCAGCAGCGTAGCGGGACGGGAAAGCACAGATACGCAGTATTTT	CASSVAGRESTDTQYF
TRBJ2-7	.	TRBV2	.	TGTGCCAGCAGTGAGTCAGGGGAGGCAGTGGTGGAGCAGTACTTC	CASSESGEAVVEQYF
TRBJ1-1	.	TRBV30	.	TGTGCCTGGACCCCGGGGGTGGGGGGCTTTAGCGCTGAAGCTTTCTTT	CAWTPGVGGFSAEAFF
TRBJ2-5	.	TRBV12-5	TRBD2	TGTGCTAGTGGTTTCAAACTAGCGGGCCAAGAGACCCAGTACTTC	CASGFKLAGQETQYF
TRBJ2-1	.	TRBV29-1	.	TGCAGCGTTGAAGCTCAGCGTGCCGGGCAGTTCTTC	CSVEAQRAGQFF
TRBJ2-5	.	TRBV5-1	TRBD1	TGCGCCAGCAGCTTAGGGACAGGGTTCGGAGAGACCCAGTACTTC	CASSLGTGFGETQYF
TRBJ2-7	few	TRBV6-5	.	TGTGCCGCCGGCGGTTGGGGAGCCTACGAGCAGTACTTC	CAAGGWGAYEQYF
TRBJ2-1	.	TRBV9	TRBD2	TGTGCCAGCAGCGTAGGGATAGCGGGGGGTGGGTTCTTC	CASSVGIAGGGFF
TRBJ2-3	.	TRBV6-4	TRBD2	TGTGCCAGCAGTGAAAGTGGGGGGGAAGATACGCAGTATTTT	CASSESGGEDTQYF